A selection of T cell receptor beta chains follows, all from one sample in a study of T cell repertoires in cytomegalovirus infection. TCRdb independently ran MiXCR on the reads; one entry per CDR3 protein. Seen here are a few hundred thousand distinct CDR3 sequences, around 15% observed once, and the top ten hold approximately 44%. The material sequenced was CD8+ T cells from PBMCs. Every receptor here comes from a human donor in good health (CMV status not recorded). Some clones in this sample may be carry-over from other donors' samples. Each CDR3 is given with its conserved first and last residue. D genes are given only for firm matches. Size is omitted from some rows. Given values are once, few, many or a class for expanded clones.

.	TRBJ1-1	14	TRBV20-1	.	CSARDLRGLTEAFF	TGCAGTGCTAGAGATTTACGGGGACTCACTGAAGCTTTCTTT
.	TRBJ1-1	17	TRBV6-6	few	CASSYSNSRVGSTEAFF	TGTGCCAGCAGTTACTCGAATAGCAGGGTGGGGAGCACTGAAGCTTTCTTT
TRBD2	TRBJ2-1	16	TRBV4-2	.	CASSQDYAGGRGEQFF	TGTGCCAGCAGCCAAGATTACGCGGGGGGGCGGGGTGAGCAGTTCTTC
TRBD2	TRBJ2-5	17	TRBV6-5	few	CASRIFTRGADQETQYF	TGTGCCAGCAGAATATTCACGCGGGGGGCCGACCAAGAGACCCAGTACTTC
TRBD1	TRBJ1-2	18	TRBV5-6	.	CASSDTRTGFSFIYGYTF	TGTGCCAGCAGCGACACCCGGACAGGTTTCAGCTTTATTTATGGCTACACCTTC
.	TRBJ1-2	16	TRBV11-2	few	CASSLDPKAGPYGYTF	TGTGCCAGCAGCTTAGACCCTAAGGCGGGCCCCTATGGCTACACCTTC
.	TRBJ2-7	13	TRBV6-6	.	CASSPGLSGEQYF	TGTGCCAGCAGCCCCGGGTTATCCGGCGAGCAGTACTTC
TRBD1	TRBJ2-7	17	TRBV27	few	CASSLKPSGTGADEQYF	TGTGCCAGCAGCCTAAAACCCTCCGGGACAGGGGCTGACGAGCAGTACTTC
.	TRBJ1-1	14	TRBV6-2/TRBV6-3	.	CASSYSGVNTEAFF	TGTGCCAGCAGTTACTCAGGAGTTAACACTGAAGCTTTCTTT
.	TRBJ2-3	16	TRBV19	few	CASSAHQGLGTDTQYF	TGTGCCAGTAGTGCCCACCAGGGACTGGGCACAGATACGCAGTATTTT
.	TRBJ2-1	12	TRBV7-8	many	CASRYDWSVPFF	TGTGCCAGCAGATACGACTGGAGCGTCCCGTTCTTC
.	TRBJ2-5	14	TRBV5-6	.	CASSLSSVGETQYF	TGTGCCAGCAGCTTGTCAAGCGTTGGGGAGACCCAGTACTTC
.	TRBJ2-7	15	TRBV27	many	CASSFSITGAGEQYF	TGTGCCAGCAGTTTTTCGATCACGGGGGCGGGAGAGCAGTACTTC
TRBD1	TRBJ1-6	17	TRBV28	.	CASRTGTALGYNSPLHF	TGTGCCAGCAGGACAGGGACGGCGCTGGGGTATAATTCACCCCTCCACTTT
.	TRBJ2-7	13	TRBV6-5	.	CASSYTRGGEQYF	TGTGCCAGCAGTTACACCAGGGGCGGCGAGCAGTACTTC
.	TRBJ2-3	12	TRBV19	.	CASSWGKDTQYF	TGTGCCAGTAGCTGGGGGAAGGATACGCAGTATTTT
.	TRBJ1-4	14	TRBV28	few	CASSLRGVYEKLFF	TGTGCCAGCAGTTTAAGGGGGGTTTATGAAAAACTGTTTTTT
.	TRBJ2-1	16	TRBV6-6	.	CASIYTSSSSYNEQFF	TGTGCCAGCATCTACACTAGCAGCAGCTCCTACAATGAGCAGTTCTTC
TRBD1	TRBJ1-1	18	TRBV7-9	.	CASSSGLQGRPFNAEAFF	TGTGCCAGCAGCTCAGGGCTACAGGGGCGGCCCTTCAACGCTGAAGCTTTCTTT
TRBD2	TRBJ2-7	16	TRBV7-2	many	CASSLEGAGVAYEQYF	TGTGCCAGCAGCTTAGAAGGGGCGGGGGTCGCCTACGAGCAGTACTTC
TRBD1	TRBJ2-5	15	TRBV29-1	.	CSVEVDRGQEETQYF	TGCAGCGTGGAGGTCGACAGGGGGCAGGAGGAGACCCAGTACTTC
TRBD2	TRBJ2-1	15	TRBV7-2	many	CASSLGDYPYNEQFF	TGTGCCAGCAGCTTAGGGGACTACCCTTACAATGAGCAGTTCTTC
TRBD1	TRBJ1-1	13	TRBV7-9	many	CASSSPGGDEAFF	TGTGCCAGCAGCTCCCCAGGGGGGGATGAAGCTTTCTTT
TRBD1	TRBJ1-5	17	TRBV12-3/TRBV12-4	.	CASSPPRGQGSDQPQHF	TGTGCCAGCAGCCCCCCAAGGGGGCAGGGAAGCGATCAGCCCCAGCATTTT
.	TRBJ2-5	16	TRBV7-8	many	CASSLAPWVRGETQYF	TGTGCCAGCAGCTTAGCTCCGTGGGTGAGGGGCGAGACCCAGTACTTC
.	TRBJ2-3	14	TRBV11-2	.	CASSRSAYADTQYF	TGTGCCAGCAGCCGAAGTGCCTACGCAGATACGCAGTATTTT
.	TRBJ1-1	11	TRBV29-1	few	CSAEANREAFF	TGCAGCGCCGAGGCAAACAGGGAAGCTTTCTTT
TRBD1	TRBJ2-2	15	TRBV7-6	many	CASSSGTGSSGELFF	TGTGCCAGCAGCTCGGGGACAGGGTCGTCCGGGGAGCTGTTTTTT
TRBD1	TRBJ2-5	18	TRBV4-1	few	CASSQDSPGQGAQETQYF	TGCGCCAGCAGCCAAGATTCACCGGGACAGGGGGCGCAGGAGACCCAGTACTTC
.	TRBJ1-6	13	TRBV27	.	CASSVAGNSPLHF	TGTGCCAGCAGTGTGGCAGGGAATTCACCCCTCCACTTT